A single sample gave rise to the 18 T cell receptor beta chains below, sequenced in a study of CD8 T cells in ankylosing spondylitis. Study outcomes and limitations: Characteristic, it appeared, of ankylosing spondylitis blood was a TCR beta motif of about eight highly homologous variants.

From the 5' RACE reads, TCRdb called clonotypes with MiXCR, one entry per CDR3 protein. The profile covers approximately 540,000 distinct CDR3 sequences, with roughly 13% appearing a single time and under 7.5% taken by the ten largest. Antigens for these TCRs are unknown. Sequenced: blood, either unsorted or a sorted T cell fraction (not recorded which). The receptors stem from a male donor with ankylosing spondylitis.

This clonotype was picked up a small number of times. This chain links TRBV20-1 with TRBJ2-1; the match to TRBD2 covers 7 bases. Germline values: CDR1 DFQATT, CDR2 SNEGSKA (reference sequence). V trimming: 0 bases; J trimming: 7 bases; junction bases outside the gene matches: 9. This CDR3 has 15 amino acids. The CDR3 nucleotides read TGCAGTGCTAGAGAGCCCAGCGGGACGGGGAATGAGCAGTTCTTC. Translated, it gives CSAREPSGTGNEQFF.

This clonotype appeared many times. The chain recombines TRBV2 with TRBJ2-4; maybe TRBD2 (5 bases). The CDR3 has 13 residues. V lost 8 bases and J 0 bases, leaving 8 bases between the germline ends. Germline-derived CDR1 and CDR2 are SNHLY and FYNNEI. In DNA form, the CDR3 reads TGTGCCAGCTTCGGGGTAGCCAAAAACATTCAGTACTTC. Protein product: CASFGVAKNIQYF.

The chain is built from TRBV11-3 and TRBJ2-5, with 14 bases identical to TRBD2. V lost 4 bases to trimming and J lost 5 bases; unmatched junction nucleotides: 6. Germline V lookup: CDR1 SGHNT, CDR2 YENEEA. This CDR3 region has 16 residues. CDR3 DNA sequence: TGTGCCAGCAGCTCGGGGACTAGCGGGAGAAGGGAGACCCAGTACTTC. Amino acids: CASSSGTSGRRETQYF.

This clonotype has a handful of counts. DNA for the CDR3: TGTGCCATCAGGCAAGGGACAGGGGGGCATCATGAGCAGTTCTTC. This gives the protein CAIRQGTGGHHEQFF. The rearrangement links TRBV10-3 to TRBJ2-1; 11 bases are a match to TRBD1. The CDR3 runs to 15 residues. The V gene end was trimmed by 6 bases and the J gene end by 8 bases; junction bases not matched to a gene: 9. The germline V gene has CDR1 ENHRY and CDR2 SYGVKD.

This clonotype was counted only a few times. The rearrangement links TRBV27 to TRBJ1-5; 8 nucleotides line up with TRBD1. CDR1 and CDR2 (germline): MNHEY, SMNVEV (reference sequence). V shed 11 bases, J shed 2 bases, and the junction held 5 bases outside the gene matches. The CDR3 extends over 13 amino acids. The CDR3 reads CAGGQGGNQPQHF. CDR3 DNA: TGTGCCGGAGGACAGGGCGGCAATCAGCCCCAGCATTTT.

This sequence joins TRBV20-1 and TRBJ2-4, with D possibly TRBD2 on 7 matching bases. From germline, CDR1 is DFQATT and CDR2 SNEGSKA (reference sequence). The CDR3 has 14 residues. Between the trimmed V and J ends, which lost 6 bases and 2 bases, there was a span of 14 bases. The CDR3 DNA follows: TGCAGTGCCATAAGGGGGGGGTCCAAAAACATTCAGTACTTC. This codes for CSAIRGGSKNIQYF.

The chain uses TRBV20-1 and TRBJ2-7, with D perhaps given as TRBD1 or TRBD2 (5 bases each). The CDR3 contains 15 residues. With 2 bases removed from V and 3 bases from J, the gap between germline ends came to 17 bases. The germline V gene has CDR1 DFQATT and CDR2 SNEGSKA (reference sequence). The CDR3 region is CSARSGTPRDYEQYF. CDR3 DNA sequence: TGCAGTGCTAGATCTGGGACCCCCAGGGACTACGAGCAGTACTTC.

The CDR3 here is CASSIDSSQATQYF. As DNA, the CDR3 is TGTGCCAGCAGCATCGACAGTTCCCAGGCGACCCAGTACTTC. The rearrangement links TRBV12-3 or TRBV12-4 to TRBJ2-5; possible D gene TRBD1, 5 bases. The V end was cut by 6 bases, the J end by 7 bases, with 18 bases between. CDR3 size: 14 residues.

V and J are TRBV3-1 and TRBJ2-1, with D uncertain. CDR3 size: 11 residues. The V end lost 2 bases, the J end lost 9 bases, and 5 bases lay between the germline ends. Germline CDR1 LGHDT, CDR2 YNNKEL (reference sequence). Here the CDR3 reads CASSQKGEQFF. The CDR3, as DNA: TGTGCCAGCAGCCAAAAGGGTGAGCAGTTCTTC.

The rearrangement uses TRBV5-1 and TRBJ2-5; 13 bases fit TRBD2. Losses at the gene ends were 3 bases for V and 5 bases for J; bases not matched to a gene: 10. The CDR3 covers 17 residues. Germline V gene sequence: CDR1 SGHRS, CDR2 YFSETQ. CDR3 region: CASSSWTSGSSRETQYF. The CDR3 bases are TGCGCCAGCAGCTCCTGGACTAGCGGGAGTTCCCGGGAGACCCAGTACTTC.

This clonotype was seen a handful of times. The rearrangement joins TRBV7-9 to TRBJ2-7, with 13 bases matching TRBD2. The CDR3 has 15 amino acids. Germline assignment: CDR1 SEHNR and CDR2 FQNEAQ (reference sequence). J gave up 2 bases and V 7 bases, and 5 bases lay outside the gene matches. CDR3 sequence (DNA): TGTGCCAGCACCCCCGGGACTAGCGGGACCTACGAGCAGTACTTC. It is translated as CASTPGTSGTYEQYF.

The rearrangement uses TRBV6-2 or TRBV6-3 and TRBJ2-7; the match to TRBD2 covers 10 bases. Germline values: CDR1 MNHEY, CDR2 SVGEGT. The junction had 10 bases not matched to a gene; V was cut back by 2 bases and J by 0 bases. The CDR3 covers 18 residues. For the CDR3, the DNA is TGTGCCAGCAGTTACGGGAAGCTAGCGGGAGCGAGCTCCTACGAGCAGTACTTC. This translates into CASSYGKLAGASSYEQYF.

The chain couples TRBV20-1 to TRBJ2-4; 8 bases agree with TRBD2. The CDR3 spans 13 residues. The V segment lost 3 bases and the J segment 3 bases; nucleotides outside the gene matches: 1. From germline, CDR1 is DFQATT and CDR2 SNEGSKA (reference sequence). CDR3: CSASTSGKNIQYF. In DNA, the CDR3 is TGCAGTGCTAGTACTAGCGGCAAAAACATTCAGTACTTC.

This clonotype was picked up a small number of times. The chain carries TRBV7-9 and TRBJ2-1; TRBD2 matches 7 bases. V trimming: 5 bases; J trimming: 5 bases; junction bases outside the gene matches: 9. The CDR3 sequence is 15 residues long. Germline V gives CDR1 SEHNR, CDR2 FQNEAQ (reference sequence). As DNA, the CDR3 is TGTGCCAGCAGCCCGCGTCGCGGGAGCCACAATGAGCAGTTCTTC. This gives the protein CASSPRRGSHNEQFF.

This clonotype was detected many times. V and J are TRBV20-1 and TRBJ1-5; tentative D call: TRBD1 (5 bases). Germline lookup yields CDR1 DFQATT and CDR2 SNEGSKA (reference sequence). CDR3 length equals 13 residues. Trimming pared 6 bases from V and 6 bases from J, leaving 15 bases between. The CDR3 DNA follows: TGCAGTGCCCTAGGTCGGGGGTTTCAGCCCCAGCATTTT. As protein: CSALGRGFQPQHF.

This clonotype was detected a few times. V is TRBV20-1 and J is TRBJ1-5; D gene unclear. Per the germline V gene, CDR1 is DFQATT and CDR2 is SNEGSKA (reference sequence). V lost 6 bases and J lost 4, with 13 bases in between. The CDR3 loop spans 13 amino acids. CDR3 in amino acids: CSAMKGLNQPQHF. The CDR3 nucleotides are TGCAGTGCCATGAAGGGATTAAATCAGCCCCAGCATTTT.

The CDR3 here is CASSRGQAEDGYTF. The CDR3 region has the DNA TGTGCCAGCAGTAGGGGACAGGCCGAGGATGGCTACACCTTC. The gene calls are TRBV6-1 and TRBJ1-2; 8 nucleotides line up with TRBD1. Germline loops: CDR1 MNHNS, CDR2 SASEGT. Unmatched junction bases numbered 8, after V lost 5 bases and J lost 6 bases. The CDR3 extends over 14 amino acids.

This chain uses TRBV12-3 or TRBV12-4 with TRBJ1-1; unclear D gene. CDR3 length: 14 amino acids. Trimming removed 5 bases from V and 3 bases from J, with 13 bases in between. The CDR3 DNA sequence: TGTGCCAGCAGTACTGGGCGGATTTACACTGAAGCTTTCTTT. This codes for CASSTGRIYTEAFF.